This TCR beta chain was profiled in a study of cytomegalovirus exposure and HLA in healthy donors. Study-level findings and limits: While the bulk of TCR sequences proved rare, some public TCRs turned up in many donors.

Trimming left V 6 bases short and J 6 bases short, with 14 bases between. The CDR3 sequence is 14 residues long. Germline V gene data show CDR1 as KGHSH and CDR2 as LQKENI. On this clone: The antigen remains unidentified.

The donors were in the approximately 120-subject validation cohort; that cohort was separate from the roughly 680-subject first cohort. Using immunoSEQ multiplex PCR, the repertoire was profiled, and TCRdb retains in-frame clones only, with some absent. The sample carries 150,000 or so clones, more than 75% recorded once. The gene calls are TRBV18 and TRBJ2-2; D may be TRBD2 (5 bases). Sequencing was performed on PBMCs. The source is a man younger than 30 in good health and CMV-seropositive. Here the CDR3 reads CASSRTPGAGELFF. The CDR3 DNA reads as TGTGCCAGCTCTCGGACTCCTGGAGCCGGGGAGCTGTTTTTT.